One T cell receptor beta chain is described in this entry. Its antigen is currently unknown. The sample comes from a study of T cell repertoires in cytomegalovirus infection. Study-level background: Recently identified HLA-C-restricted CMV epitopes were used, and well-studied HLA-B-restricted CMV epitopes were used as well. Both a matching HLA type and CMV infection were indicated by public TCR beta signatures. Study-wide results and caveats: CMV-specific HLA-C-restricted TCR beta clonotypes dominated the ex vivo response.

TCRdb analysed the reads with MiXCR anew, one entry per CDR3 protein. The sample lists 90,000 to 110,000 distinct CDR3 sequences; roughly 30% were seen once. The TCR was taken from a human donor in good health (CMV status not recorded). Some clones in this sample may be carry-over from other donors' samples. Here the sequenced sample was CD8+ T cells from cultured PBMCs, taken from culture after CMV antigen stimulation.

The chain's CDR3 is CASSRRATSFYEQYF. CDR3 sequence (DNA): TGTGCCAGCAGCCGTCGGGCGACTTCGTTCTACGAGCAGTACTTC. The J gene is TRBJ2-7, the V gene TRBV11-2; D remains unclear. Trimming cost V 5 bases and J 3 bases, with 17 bases left between them. The CDR3 has 15 amino acids. CDR1 is SGHAT, CDR2 FQNNGV, per germline.